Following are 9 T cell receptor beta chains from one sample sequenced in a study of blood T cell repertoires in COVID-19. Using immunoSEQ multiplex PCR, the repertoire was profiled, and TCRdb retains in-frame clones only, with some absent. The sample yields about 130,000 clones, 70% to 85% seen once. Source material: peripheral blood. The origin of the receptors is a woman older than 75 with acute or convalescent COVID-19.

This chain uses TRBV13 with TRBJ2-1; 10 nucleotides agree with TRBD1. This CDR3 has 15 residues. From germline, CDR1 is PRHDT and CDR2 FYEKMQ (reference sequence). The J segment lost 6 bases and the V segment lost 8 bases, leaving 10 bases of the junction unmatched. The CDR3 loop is CASSWRDRGLNEQFF. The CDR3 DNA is TGTGCCAGCTCCTGGCGAGACAGGGGGCTCAATGAGCAGTTCTTC.

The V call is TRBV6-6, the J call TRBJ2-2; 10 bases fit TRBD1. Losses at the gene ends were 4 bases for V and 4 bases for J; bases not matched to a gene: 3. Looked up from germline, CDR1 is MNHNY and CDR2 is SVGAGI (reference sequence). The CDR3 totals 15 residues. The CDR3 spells CASSFGQGGTGELFF. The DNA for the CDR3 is TGTGCCAGCAGTTTCGGACAGGGGGGCACCGGGGAGCTGTTTTTT.

The CDR3 is CASSPRQGVTYNEQFF. CDR3 nucleotides: TGTGCCAGCAGTCCCAGACAGGGGGTAACCTACAATGAGCAGTTCTTC. V and J are TRBV6-6 and TRBJ2-1, with TRBD1 matching 9 bases. The CDR3 has 16 residues. Germline trimming cut 5 bases from V and 2 bases from J; bases unmatched to any gene: 7. The germline gives CDR1 MNHNY, CDR2 SVGAGI (reference sequence).

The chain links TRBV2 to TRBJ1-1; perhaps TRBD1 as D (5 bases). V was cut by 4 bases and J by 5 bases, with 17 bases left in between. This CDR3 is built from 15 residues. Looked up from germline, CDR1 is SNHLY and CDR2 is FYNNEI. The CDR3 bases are TGTGCCAGCAGTGCCAGGGTAAGAAGGCGGACTGAAGCTTTCTTT. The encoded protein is CASSARVRRRTEAFF. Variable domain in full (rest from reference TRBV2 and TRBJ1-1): EPEVTQTPSHQVTQMGQEVILRCVPISNHLYFYWYRQILGQKVEFLVSFYNNEISEKSEIFDDQFSVERPDGSNFTLKIRSTKLEDSAMYFCASSARVRRRTEAFFGQGTRLTVV.

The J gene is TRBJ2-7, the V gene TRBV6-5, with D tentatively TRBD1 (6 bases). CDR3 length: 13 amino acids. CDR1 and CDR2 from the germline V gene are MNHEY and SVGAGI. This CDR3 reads CATRTGQNYEQYF. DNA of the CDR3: TGTGCTACCCGAACAGGGCAGAACTACGAGCAGTACTTC.

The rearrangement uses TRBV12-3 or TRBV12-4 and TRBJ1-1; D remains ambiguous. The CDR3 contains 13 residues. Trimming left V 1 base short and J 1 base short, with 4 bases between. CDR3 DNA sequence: TGTGCCAGCAGTTTAGTACAGAACACTGAAGCTTTCTTT. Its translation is CASSLVQNTEAFF.

For the CDR3, the DNA is TGTGCCAGCAGTTACGGCCCGACACCAACGAGAACCTTC. Translation gives CASSYGPTPTRTF. This chain joins TRBV6-2 or TRBV6-3 and TRBJ1-2, with unresolved D. The CDR3 is made up of 13 amino acids. V lost 2 bases to trimming and J lost 14 bases, with 18 bases between them. Germline assignment: CDR1 MNHEY and CDR2 SVGEGT.

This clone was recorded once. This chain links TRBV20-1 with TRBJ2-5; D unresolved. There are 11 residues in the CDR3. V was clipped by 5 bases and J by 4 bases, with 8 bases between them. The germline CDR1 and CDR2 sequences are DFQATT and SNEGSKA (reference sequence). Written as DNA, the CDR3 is TGCAGTGCTCTAGTTCTAGAGACCCAGTACTTC. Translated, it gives CSALVLETQYF.

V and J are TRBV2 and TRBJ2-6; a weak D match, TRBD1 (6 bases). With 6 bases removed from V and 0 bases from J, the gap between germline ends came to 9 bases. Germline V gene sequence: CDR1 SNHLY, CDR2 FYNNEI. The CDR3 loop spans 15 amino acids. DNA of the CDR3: TGTGCCAGCAGCGCAGGGGCCTCTGGGGCCAACGTCCTGACTTTC. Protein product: CASSAGASGANVLTF. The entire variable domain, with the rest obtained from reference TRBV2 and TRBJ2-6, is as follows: EPEVTQTPSHQVTQMGQEVILRCVPISNHLYFYWYRQILGQKVEFLVSFYNNEISEKSEIFDDQFSVERPDGSNFTLKIRSTKLEDSAMYFCASSAGASGANVLTFGAGSRLTVL.